The 13 T cell receptor beta chains reported below all come from one sample, sequenced in a study of OX40 agonist ivuxolimab in advanced cancers. Libraries were made using the immunoSEQ multiplex PCR assay. TCRdb re-hosts the immuneACCESS table, in-frame sequences only. Its copies lack some clones; in the studies checked, an unresolved V gene accounts for under half of them, and the cause for the rest is not known. The sample yields roughly 29,000 clones; approximately 91% were counted once. The ten largest clones add up to less than 9.5% of the sample. Source: CD4+ or CD8+ T cells sorted from blood, taken in a trial of the OX40 agonist ivuxolimab. The receptors shown here come from an adult with an advanced solid tumor such as melanoma, head and neck, liver or kidney cancer.

The CDR3 spells CASSRGLAGGLGEQFF. The DNA for the CDR3 is TGCGCCAGCAGCCGCGGACTAGCGGGGGGGCTTGGAGAGCAGTTCTTC. The genes are TRBV4-1 and TRBJ2-1, with TRBD2 identical over 15 bases. V trimming: 4 bases; J trimming: 10 bases; junction bases outside the gene matches: 8. The germline V gene encodes CDR1 MGHRA and CDR2 YSYEKL. The CDR3 spans 16 residues.

This clone showed up just a few times. The J gene is TRBJ2-2, the V gene TRBV10-2, with D perhaps TRBD2 (5 bases). Germline V lookup: CDR1 WSHSY, CDR2 SAAADI. V gave up 4 bases and J gave up 6 bases, with 18 bases separating them. The CDR3 is 16 residues long. The CDR3 sequence is CASSGLLIMGAGELFF. The CDR3, as DNA: TGCGCCAGCAGTGGACTTCTCATAATGGGAGCCGGGGAGCTGTTTTTT.

This chain joins TRBV4-1 and TRBJ1-1, with D possibly TRBD1 on 5 matching bases. This CDR3 has 15 amino acids. CDR1 and CDR2 from the germline V gene are MGHRA and YSYEKL. The V and J ends lost 0 bases and 4 bases respectively, with 12 bases between them. The CDR3 DNA follows: TGCGCCAGCAGCCAAGATCTGGGGGGGGGCACTGAAGCTTTCTTT. This gives the protein CASSQDLGGGTEAFF.

The V call is TRBV9, the J call TRBJ1-1; 10 nucleotides match TRBD1. The ends lost 4 bases at V and 3 bases at J; junction bases unmatched: 6. The CDR3 is 15 amino acids. Germline CDR1 is SGDLS and CDR2 is YYNGEE. For the CDR3, the DNA is TGTGCCAGCAGCCTCACGGGACAGGGGTACACTGAAGCTTTCTTT. As protein: CASSLTGQGYTEAFF.

This clone appeared once. The gene calls are TRBV9 and TRBJ1-1, with 9 bases that match TRBD1. The CDR3 runs to 16 residues. V lost 4 bases, J lost 2 bases, and 9 bases stayed unmatched. The germline CDR1 and CDR2 sequences are SGDLS and YYNGEE. CDR3 nucleotides: TGTGCCAGCAGCCCCCGGACAGGGGACACTAACACTGAAGCTTTCTTT. This encodes CASSPRTGDTNTEAFF.

CDR3 sequence reads: CASSYGQGGTEAFF. For the CDR3, the DNA is TGCGCCAGCAGTTATGGACAGGGCGGCACTGAAGCTTTCTTT. The rearrangement uses TRBV5-1 and TRBJ1-1; TRBD1 agrees at 8 bases. This CDR3 contains 14 residues. Germline CDR1 is SGHRS and CDR2 is YFSETQ. The V and J ends lost 5 bases and 4 bases, in that order; junction bases with no gene match: 7.

The gene calls are TRBV11-3 and TRBJ2-1; no definite D call. The CDR3 runs 16 residues. V lost 5 bases to trimming and J lost 5 bases, with 19 bases between them. Germline V CDR1 and CDR2: SGHNT, YENEEA. CDR3 coding DNA: TGTGCCAGCAGCCCCCCGGTTAGTGGTAGGCACAATGAGCAGTTCTTC. Translated: CASSPPVSGRHNEQFF.

CDR3 sequence (DNA): TGTGCCAGCAGAGGAGGGGAGAACACTGAAGCTTTCTTT. Amino acids: CASRGGENTEAFF. The chain has TRBV6-5 and TRBJ1-1; a possible D gene is TRBD1 (5 bases). V was clipped by 6 bases and J by 1 base, with 9 bases between them. CDR3 length equals 13 residues. Germline-derived CDR1 and CDR2 are MNHEY and SVGAGI.

The chain couples TRBV19 to TRBJ2-1; the match to TRBD2 covers 14 bases. The V gene's germline CDR1 is LNHDA and CDR2 SQIVND (reference sequence). The CDR3 is 16 amino acids. V gave up 7 bases and J gave up 2 bases; unmatched junction bases: 4. For the CDR3, the DNA is TGTGCCAGTACGGGACTAGCGGGAGTAACCTACAATGAGCAGTTCTTC. It yields the protein CASTGLAGVTYNEQFF.

The V call is TRBV27, the J call TRBJ2-3; D unresolved. Trimming stripped 3 bases from V and 5 bases from J, with 6 bases between. The CDR3 runs to 12 residues. Germline V gene data show CDR1 as MNHEY and CDR2 as SMNVEV (reference sequence). The CDR3 loop reads CASSFFGDTQYF. The CDR3 DNA sequence: TGTGCCAGCAGTTTCTTCGGAGATACGCAGTATTTT.

This clone showed up just once. This chain links TRBV4-1 with TRBJ2-1; 7 nucleotides line up with TRBD2. J was trimmed by 5 bases and V by 1 base; bases with no gene match: 8. CDR3 length: 16 residues. Germline V gene data show CDR1 as MGHRA and CDR2 as YSYEKL. This chain's CDR3 is CASSQAAMGRDNEQFF. The CDR3 nucleotides are TGCGCCAGCAGCCAAGCCGCCATGGGGAGGGACAATGAGCAGTTCTTC.

The chain recombines TRBV19 with TRBJ2-7, with D tentatively TRBD2 (5 bases). Germline lookup yields CDR1 LNHDA and CDR2 SQIVND (reference sequence). V dropped 5 bases and J dropped 2 bases, with 10 bases sitting between them. CDR3 length: 13 residues. The CDR3 protein is CASSVRGPYEQYF. The CDR3 nucleotides are TGTGCCAGTAGTGTACGGGGTCCCTACGAGCAGTACTTC.

The rearrangement joins TRBV2 to TRBJ2-7, with TRBD2 identical over 8 bases. Trimming cost V 3 bases and J 7 bases; bases outside gene matches: 8. The CDR3 length is 14 residues. Germline lookup yields CDR1 SNHLY and CDR2 FYNNEI. The CDR3 here is CASSEAGGGWEQYF. DNA for the CDR3: TGTGCCAGCAGTGAGGCGGGGGGAGGTTGGGAGCAGTACTTC.